One and the same sample provided the 14 T cell receptor beta chains below, sequenced in a study of T cells after yellow fever vaccination (dated by TCRdb to between 2017 and 2020). Read against the paper, the sample's treatment or condition label means: live attenuated yellow fever vaccine strain. The library came from 5' RACE. The instrument was an Illumina HiSeq 2500. In-frame beta chains were kept once TCRdb had trimmed the public reads at Q25 with fastp and called clones with MiXCR. When rows share a CDR3 protein, they turn into one entry using the most common DNA and genes. The table for this sample lists about 330,000 distinct CDR3 sequences; roughly 7.5% of them were counted only once. Approximately 15% of the sample comes from the top ten. The sequencing here drew on PBMCs, taken approximately 40 days after the first yellow fever vaccination. The receptors were gathered from a man younger than 35 who received the YFV17D yellow fever vaccine.

The chain uses TRBV20-1 and TRBJ2-5; TRBD2 matches at 8 bases. The CDR3 spans 15 residues. Germline V gives CDR1 DFQATT, CDR2 SNEGSKA (reference sequence). The trim removed 6 bases at V and 2 bases at J, leaving 11 bases unmatched. The CDR3 reads CSAVGFGGAQETQYF. The CDR3 nucleotides read TGCAGTGCGGTGGGCTTCGGGGGGGCTCAAGAGACCCAGTACTTC.

This clonotype occurred many times. V usage is TRBV7-2 and J usage is TRBJ2-6; no clear D. CDR1 SGHTA and CDR2 FQGNSA come from the germline V gene. CDR3 length: 16 amino acids. Trimming removed 6 bases at V and 4 bases at J, with 16 bases between. The CDR3 here is CASRGYLGNGANVLTF. Here the CDR3 DNA reads TGTGCCAGCAGAGGGTATCTAGGGAACGGGGCCAACGTCCTGACTTTC.

The genes are TRBV3-1 and TRBJ1-5; D unclear. The V end lost 4 bases, the J end lost 5 bases, and 9 bases lay between the germline ends. The CDR3 runs 13 residues. Germline assignment: CDR1 LGHDT and CDR2 YNNKEL (reference sequence). The CDR3: CASSRVGDQPQHF. For the CDR3, the DNA is TGTGCCAGCAGCCGCGTCGGTGATCAGCCCCAGCATTTT.

The V and J genes are TRBV20-1 and TRBJ2-5; 13 nucleotides match TRBD2. In germline, CDR1 is DFQATT, CDR2 SNEGSKA (reference sequence). The length of the CDR3 is 15 residues. J was trimmed by 1 base and V by 3 bases; bases with no gene match: 2. The CDR3 is CSASGTSGVQETQYF. The CDR3 DNA follows: TGCAGTGCTAGCGGGACTAGCGGGGTCCAAGAGACCCAGTACTTC.

Only a few counts were recorded for this clonotype. The chain uses TRBV4-1 and TRBJ2-1; 12 nucleotides match TRBD2. J gave up 5 bases and V 0 bases, and 5 bases lay outside the gene matches. Germline assignment: CDR1 MGHRA and CDR2 YSYEKL. The CDR3 loop spans 17 amino acids. The CDR3 region is CASSQDRLAGGHNEQFF. The CDR3 DNA reads TGCGCCAGCAGCCAAGATCGCCTAGCGGGGGGGCACAATGAGCAGTTCTTC.

This sequence joins TRBV6-5 and TRBJ2-3; D gene uncertain. V was trimmed by 4 bases and J by 7 bases, leaving 15 bases between them. Germline V gene sequence: CDR1 MNHEY, CDR2 SVGAGI. The CDR3 is 14 amino acids. The CDR3 region has the DNA TGTGCCAGCAGTTCACCCCACAAGGTCTATACGCAGTATTTT. Protein product: CASSSPHKVYTQYF.

This clonotype was seen only a few times. The rearrangement links TRBV12-3 or TRBV12-4 to TRBJ2-4; a possible D gene is TRBD1 (5 bases). Between the trimmed V and J ends, which lost 7 bases and 8 bases, there was a span of 21 bases. CDR3 length: 15 residues. The CDR3 here is CASTPQSRVGYIQYF. In DNA form, the CDR3 reads TGTGCCAGCACCCCCCAATCCAGGGTTGGGTACATTCAGTACTTC.

In regard to this clonotype: Germline and junction disagree at one end, which may indicate a read error. The chain recombines TRBV5-1 with TRBJ1-5; no definite D call. Germline V gene data show CDR1 as SGHRS and CDR2 as YFSETQ. This CDR3 spans 13 amino acids. CDR3 in DNA: TGCGCCAGAAGCTTGGGAGTCAGTGAGCCCCAGCATTTT. Translation gives CARSLGVSEPQHF.

J is TRBJ2-3 and V is TRBV20-1; possibly TRBD1 for D (6 bases). The CDR3 length is 15 residues. Trimming took 7 bases from V and 1 from J, leaving 18 bases between them. Germline values: CDR1 DFQATT, CDR2 SNEGSKA (reference sequence). The CDR3 region is CSVIRLGAGTDTQYF. The CDR3 region has the DNA TGCAGTGTAATCCGTTTGGGGGCTGGCACAGATACGCAGTATTTT.

The CDR3 sequence: CASSLPYLDGQLANYGYTF. CDR3 nucleotide sequence: TGTGCCAGCAGCTTACCGTACCTGGATGGGCAGCTAGCTAACTATGGCTACACCTTC. The chain employs TRBV7-2 and TRBJ1-2; D call uncertain. Germline CDR1 and CDR2: SGHTA and FQGNSA. This CDR3 has 19 amino acids. The germline V and J ends were trimmed by 2 bases and 0 bases, with 22 bases remaining between them.

This clonotype was observed a few times. The rearrangement links TRBV18 to TRBJ1-6; D is unresolved. Between the trimmed V and J ends, which lost 2 bases and 9 bases, there was a span of 11 bases. Germline loops: CDR1 KGHSH, CDR2 LQKENI. This CDR3 spans 14 amino acids. The CDR3 is CASSPGYESSPLHF. The CDR3 bases are TGTGCCAGCTCACCAGGGTACGAATCTTCACCCCTCCACTTT. Full variable domain (missing parts from reference TRBV18 and TRBJ1-6): NAGVMQNPRHLVRRRGQEARLRCSPMKGHSHVYWYRQLPEEGLKFMVYLQKENIIDESGMPKERFSAEFPKEGPSILRIQQVVRGDSAAYFCASSPGYESSPLHFGNGTRLTVT.

The genes are TRBV7-9 and TRBJ2-5; 9 bases align to TRBD1. The V and J ends lost 4 bases and 5 bases, in that order; junction bases with no gene match: 11. The CDR3 covers 16 residues. Germline-derived CDR1 and CDR2 are SEHNR and FQNEAQ (reference sequence). The chain's CDR3 is CASSYLTTGGIETQYF. CDR3 coding DNA: TGTGCCAGCAGCTACCTCACAACAGGGGGCATCGAGACCCAGTACTTC.

This clonotype was observed a few times. The V gene is TRBV19, the J gene TRBJ2-2; 8 bases are shared with TRBD1. Germline lookup yields CDR1 LNHDA and CDR2 SQIVND (reference sequence). The CDR3 runs to 16 residues. J gave up 1 base and V 4 bases, and 5 bases lay outside the gene matches. DNA for the CDR3: TGTGCCAGTAGTAGATACGGGACAGGGAACACCGGGGAGCTGTTTTTT. This translates into CASSRYGTGNTGELFF.

This clonotype came up many times. CDR3 coding DNA: TGTGCCAGCAGCTTAACCAGCGGGGGGCTAGTAGAGACCCAGTACTTC. Translation gives CASSLTSGGLVETQYF. The V gene is TRBV7-2, the J gene TRBJ2-5; 9 bases agree with TRBD2. The CDR3 consists of 16 residues. Trimming cost V 2 bases and J 4 bases; bases outside gene matches: 8. Looked up from germline, CDR1 is SGHTA and CDR2 is FQGNSA.